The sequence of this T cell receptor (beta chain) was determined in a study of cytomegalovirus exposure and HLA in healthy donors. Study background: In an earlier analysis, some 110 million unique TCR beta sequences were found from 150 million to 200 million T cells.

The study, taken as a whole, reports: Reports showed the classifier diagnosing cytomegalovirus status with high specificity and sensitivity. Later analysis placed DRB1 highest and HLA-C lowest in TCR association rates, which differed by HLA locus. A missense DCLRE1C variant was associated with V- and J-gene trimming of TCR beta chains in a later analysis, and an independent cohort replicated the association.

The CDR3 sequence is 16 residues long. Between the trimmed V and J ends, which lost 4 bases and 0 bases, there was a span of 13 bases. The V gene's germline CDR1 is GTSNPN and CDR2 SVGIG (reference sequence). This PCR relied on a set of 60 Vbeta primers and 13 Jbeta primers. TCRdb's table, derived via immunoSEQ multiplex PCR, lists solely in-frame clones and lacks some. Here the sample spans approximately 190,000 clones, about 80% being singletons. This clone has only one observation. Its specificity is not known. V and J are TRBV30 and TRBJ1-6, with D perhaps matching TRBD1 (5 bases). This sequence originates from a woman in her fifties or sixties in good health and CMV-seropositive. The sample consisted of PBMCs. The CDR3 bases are TGTGCCTGGAAGCCTCAGGGAAGCTCCTATAATTCACCCCTCCACTTT. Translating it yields CAWKPQGSSYNSPLHF.